This is a list of T cell receptor beta chains from one sample in a study of blood T cell repertoires in COVID-19. Assay used: immunoSEQ multiplex PCR; TCRdb lists only in-frame clones, some missing. Counted here are about 120,000 clones, more than 75% occurring once; the ten biggest clones make up roughly 30%. The sample comprised peripheral blood. These receptors were collected from a woman in her 70s with acute or convalescent COVID-19. CDR3s include the opening cysteine and the closing phenylalanine or tryptophan. The D gene is left open where the match is weak. Rows give clone size only sometimes, using once, few, many, or a class for an expanded clone.

>TRBJ2-3|TRBV6-1|.|.|14
CASSPELSTDTQYF
TGTGCCAGCAGCCCCGAGCTTAGCACAGATACGCAGTATTTT
>TRBJ1-1|TRBV7-9|.|.|12
CASSLYGQEAFF
TGTGCCAGCAGCTTATACGGACAGGAAGCTTTCTTT
>TRBJ1-4|TRBV19|TRBD1|.|15
CASSGTGGINEKLFF
TGTGCCAGTAGTGGGACAGGGGGTATAAATGAAAAACTGTTTTTT
>TRBJ2-7|TRBV24-1|.|.|13
CATSSAGPGEQYF
TGTGCCACCAGTTCCGCAGGGCCGGGCGAGCAGTACTTC
>TRBJ2-7|TRBV28|TRBD1|.|14
CASSLSAGGSEQYF
TGTGCCAGCAGTTTAAGCGCAGGGGGCTCAGAGCAGTACTTC
>TRBJ2-1|TRBV5-1|TRBD2|.|16
CASSKGLAAAYNEQFF
TGCGCCAGCAGTAAAGGACTAGCGGCGGCCTACAATGAGCAGTTCTTC
>TRBJ2-1|TRBV5-5|TRBD1|.|18
CASSLGRYRGGSYNEQFF
TGTGCCAGCAGCTTGGGAAGGTACAGGGGTGGGTCCTACAATGAGCAGTTCTTC
>TRBJ2-5|TRBV28|TRBD1|.|15
CASSHSGQGGETQYF
TGTGCCAGCAGTCACTCGGGACAGGGGGGTGAGACCCAGTACTTC
>TRBJ2-1|TRBV28|TRBD2|.|15
CASSVTSGGPNEQFF
TGTGCCAGCAGTGTGACTAGCGGGGGACCAAATGAGCAGTTCTTC
>TRBJ1-5|TRBV19|.|many|15
CASTNPQGGNQPQHF
TGTGCCAGTACCAACCCACAGGGTGGCAATCAGCCCCAGCATTTT
>TRBJ2-7|TRBV7-9|.|.|13
CASSDSDSYEQYF
TGTGCCAGCAGCGACTCAGACAGCTACGAGCAGTACTTC
>TRBJ2-6|TRBV5-1|.|.|15
CASSYDSPGANVLTF
TGCGCCAGCAGTTACGACAGCCCTGGGGCCAACGTCCTGACTTTC
>TRBJ2-5|TRBV12-3/TRBV12-4|.|.|11
CASRREETQYF
TGTGCCAGCAGGCGGGAAGAGACCCAGTACTTC
>TRBJ2-7|TRBV28|TRBD1|.|14
CASTILGQVHEQYF
TGTGCCAGCACCATCCTAGGACAGGTCCACGAGCAGTACTTC
>TRBJ1-1|TRBV3-1/TRBV3-2|.|once|14
CASSQPALPGLAFF
TGTGCCAGCAGCCAACCGGCACTCCCAGGGTTGGCTTTCTTT
>TRBJ2-3|TRBV5-3|.|once|14
CATPAPISADTQYF
TGTGCCACCCCGGCACCTATCAGCGCAGATACGCAGTATTTT
>TRBJ1-3|TRBV12-3/TRBV12-4|TRBD1|.|13
CASRTGQGNTIYF
TGTGCCAGCAGAACGGGACAGGGAAACACCATATATTTT
>TRBJ1-5|TRBV6-2/TRBV6-3|TRBD1|.|18
CASSYSLIETGKNQPQHF
TGTGCCAGCAGTTACTCGCTCATAGAGACAGGGAAAAATCAGCCCCAGCATTTT
>TRBJ2-7|TRBV9|TRBD1|.|15
CASSVVAGTGVEQYF
TGTGCCAGCAGCGTAGTAGCTGGGACAGGGGTCGAGCAGTACTTC
>TRBJ1-2|TRBV5-1|.|.|14
CASSLSWNRAGYTF
TGCGCCAGCAGCTTGAGTTGGAACAGGGCTGGCTACACCTTC
>TRBJ2-2|TRBV5-1|.|.|15
CASTLTATNTGELFF
TGCGCCAGCACCCTGACAGCTACGAACACCGGGGAGCTGTTTTTT
>TRBJ1-5|TRBV29-1|TRBD1|.|14
CSYGTGDSNQPQHF
TGCAGCTACGGGACAGGGGATAGCAATCAGCCCCAGCATTTT
>TRBJ1-2|TRBV28|TRBD1|.|15
CASSLGAGQGHGYTF
TGTGCCAGCAGTTTGGGGGCCGGACAGGGTCATGGCTACACCTTC
>TRBJ2-4|TRBV5-6|.|.|14
CASSLPPDRNIQYF
TGTGCCAGCAGCTTGCCCCCGGACAGAAACATTCAGTACTTC
>TRBJ1-2|TRBV6-5|TRBD1|.|15
CASSSGQGATYGYTF
TGTGCCAGCAGTTCCGGACAGGGAGCAACCTATGGCTACACCTTC
>TRBJ2-3|TRBV13|.|.|13
CASSFLSTDTQYF
TGTGCCAGCAGCTTTCTAAGCACAGATACGCAGTATTTT
>TRBJ1-4|TRBV29-1|.|.|13
CSVLGGPVEKLFF
TGCAGCGTACTAGGAGGGCCAGTAGAAAAACTGTTTTTT
>TRBJ1-5|TRBV7-6|TRBD1|once|15
CASSLGQGSNQPQHF
TGTGCCAGCAGCTTAGGACAGGGTAGCAATCAGCCCCAGCATTTT
>TRBJ1-5|TRBV28|.|.|14
CASSSDRYNQPQHF
TGTGCCAGCAGCTCTGACAGGTACAATCAGCCCCAGCATTTT
>TRBJ2-5|TRBV28|.|.|18
CASSEGWPNKNREETQYF
TGTGCCAGCAGTGAAGGGTGGCCCAACAAGAACAGGGAAGAGACCCAGTACTTC
>TRBJ2-7|TRBV27|TRBD1|.|14
CASRPSGQGYEQYF
TGTGCCAGCAGACCTTCGGGACAGGGGTACGAGCAGTACTTC
>TRBJ2-3|TRBV25-1|.|.|15
CASSGSSRSTDTQYF
TGTGCCAGCAGTGGGAGTAGTAGGAGCACAGATACGCAGTATTTT
>TRBJ1-1|TRBV30|.|.|13
CAWSHGEWTEAFF
TGTGCCTGGAGTCACGGTGAGTGGACTGAAGCTTTCTTT
>TRBJ1-2|TRBV6-7|.|few|17
CASSYTSLVYANYGYTF
TGTGCCAGCAGTTACACCTCACTAGTTTATGCTAACTATGGCTACACCTTC
>TRBJ1-1|TRBV28|.|.|14
CASSLWGAPTEAFF
TGTGCCAGCAGTTTATGGGGGGCACCCACTGAAGCTTTCTTT
>TRBJ1-1|TRBV6-5|.|.|14
CASSYSIEVTEAFF
TGTGCCAGCAGTTACTCGATCGAGGTCACAGAAGCTTTCTTT